This T cell receptor (beta chain) was captured by sequencing in a study of T-cell reconstitution after alpha-beta-depleted transplantation in children. Broader study findings: At day 60, the high TCRbeta diversity found in some patients originated from recipient T cells and thymic progenitors that had survived. One year after transplant, T-cell counts and diversity came mostly from newly produced T cells. Reportedly, roughly two months post-transplant, alpha-beta T cells arose from several hundred expanded graft clones.

A remark on this clonotype: What it recognizes is unknown.

With V trimmed by 4 bases and J by 5 bases, 11 bases remained unmatched. The CDR3 length is 16 residues. Germline values: CDR1 ENHRY, CDR2 SYGVKD. Unique molecular identifiers were used to barcode this TCRbeta library. Each CDR3 protein gets one entry after TCRdb re-called the PCR reads with MiXCR. The repertoire holds some 600,000 distinct CDR3 sequences, with around 13% as singletons. The chain employs TRBV10-3 and TRBJ2-3; 8 nucleotides match TRBD2. This TCR derives from a male patient younger than 18 who had a stem cell transplant for acute myeloid leukemia, so the T cells may come from the graft donor. The source was PBMCs, mostly from graft donor cells, collected 360 days after TCRalphabeta/CD19-depleted stem cell transplant. The CDR3 loop reads CAISVRPGLAEDTQYF. The CDR3 DNA reads as TGTGCCATCAGTGTTCGCCCAGGACTAGCAGAAGATACGCAGTATTTT.